The 20 T cell receptor beta chains in this list originate from one sample, sequenced in a study of blood T cell repertoires in COVID-19. Repertoires were generated with immunoSEQ multiplex PCR, while TCRdb's copy carries only in-frame clones and drops some. The top ten clones hold approximately 5.1% of a sample with 80,000 to 90,000 clones, 70% to 90% of them seen once. The sequenced material came from peripheral blood. These receptors were obtained from a man aged 60-69 years with acute or convalescent COVID-19.

The CDR3 nucleotides read TGCGCCAGCAGCTTGGAGTTTGGGGCGGCTGACAATGAGCAGTTCTTC. This translates into CASSLEFGAADNEQFF. V gene TRBV5-1 combines with J gene TRBJ2-1; the D gene is possibly TRBD1 (5 bases). CDR3 length: 16 residues. Trimming pared 0 bases from V and 5 bases from J, leaving 15 bases between. The germline V gene encodes CDR1 SGHRS and CDR2 YFSETQ.

Concerning this clone: Other DNA sequences of this sample code for an identical CDR3. V is TRBV9 and J is TRBJ1-2; 9 bases are shared with TRBD1. V trimming: 2 bases; J trimming: 2 bases; junction bases outside the gene matches: 1. The CDR3 contains 14 residues. Looked up from germline, CDR1 is SGDLS and CDR2 is YYNGEE. The DNA of the CDR3 is TGTGCCAGCAGCGTTGGACAGGGGAACTATGGCTACACCTTC. It specifies CASSVGQGNYGYTF.

This chain connects TRBV4-3 to TRBJ2-7, with 7 positions matching TRBD1. Germline CDR1 reads LGHNA; CDR2 reads YSLEER. Unmatched junction bases numbered 10, after V lost 3 bases and J lost 2 bases. The CDR3 contains 16 residues. CDR3 sequence: CASSQYPGQRTYEQYF. CDR3 coding DNA: TGCGCCAGCAGCCAGTATCCGGGACAGAGAACCTACGAGCAGTACTTC.

The table lists this clone with a few counts. The chain links TRBV2 to TRBJ1-1; the match to TRBD1 covers 8 bases. Losses at the gene ends were 6 bases for V and 1 base for J; bases not matched to a gene: 7. Germline lookup yields CDR1 SNHLY and CDR2 FYNNEI. CDR3 size: 15 residues. The CDR3 protein is CASSLQGGTNTEAFF. The CDR3 DNA follows: TGTGCCAGCAGCCTACAGGGGGGGACGAACACTGAAGCTTTCTTT.

J is TRBJ1-1 and V is TRBV4-3; weak D call: TRBD1 (5 bases). The germline V gene has CDR1 LGHNA and CDR2 YSLEER. This CDR3 has 13 amino acids. Trimming stripped 3 bases from V and 6 bases from J, with 11 bases between. This CDR3 reads CASSQPRGAEAFF. The CDR3 DNA follows: TGCGCCAGCAGCCAGCCCCGGGGGGCTGAAGCTTTCTTT.

The V and J genes are TRBV5-4 and TRBJ1-1, with D tentatively TRBD1 (5 bases). CDR3 length equals 14 residues. V was clipped by 4 bases and J by 2 bases, with 12 bases between them. CDR1 and CDR2 from the germline V gene are SGHNT and YYREEE (reference sequence). Here the CDR3 reads CASSPEQVNTEAFF. In DNA, the CDR3 is TGTGCCAGCAGCCCAGAACAGGTCAACACTGAAGCTTTCTTT.

This sequence joins TRBV6-5 and TRBJ1-2; weak D call: TRBD1 (5 bases). This CDR3 has 14 residues. V lost 7 bases and J 4 bases, leaving 16 bases between the germline ends. CDR1 is MNHEY, CDR2 SVGAGI, per germline. The CDR3 DNA reads as TGTGCCAGCACCCAGGGACTGCCTGGCTATGGCTACACCTTC. Encoded protein: CASTQGLPGYGYTF.

The genes are TRBV10-3 and TRBJ1-5; D is ambiguous. Per the germline V gene, CDR1 is ENHRY and CDR2 is SYGVKD. Trimming removed 2 bases from V and 6 bases from J, with 11 bases in between. The CDR3 loop spans 14 amino acids. For the CDR3, the DNA is TGTGCCATCAGTGAGCGGGAGGGTATTCAGCCCCAGCATTTT. Translation: CAISEREGIQPQHF.

This clone has a single count. This chain connects TRBV4-2 to TRBJ1-2, with D unclear. The CDR3 has 12 amino acids. CDR1 and CDR2 from the germline V gene are LGHNA and YNFKEQ. The V and J ends lost 1 base and 7 bases respectively, with 7 bases between them. CDR3 sequence: CASSQAGRGYTF. DNA of the CDR3: TGTGCCAGCAGCCAAGCGGGTCGTGGCTACACCTTC.

The chain links TRBV5-1 to TRBJ2-3; D remains unclear. Trimming removed 0 bases at V and 0 bases at J, with 2 bases between. The CDR3 extends over 13 amino acids. Germline V lookup: CDR1 SGHRS, CDR2 YFSETQ. CDR3 sequence (DNA): TGCGCCAGCAGCTTGGCGAGCACAGATACGCAGTATTTT. As protein: CASSLASTDTQYF. Together with reference TRBV5-1 and TRBJ2-3, the CDR3 gives the full variable domain: KAGVTQTPRYLIKTRGQQVTLSCSPISGHRSVSWYQQTPGQGLQFLFEYFSETQRNKGNFPGRFSGRQFSNSRSEMNVSTLELGDSALYLCASSLASTDTQYFGPGTRLTVL.

This chain joins TRBV9 and TRBJ2-2, with TRBD1 identical over 8 bases. The CDR3 is 13 amino acids. The ends lost 1 base at V and 8 bases at J; junction bases unmatched: 1. Germline-derived CDR1 and CDR2 are SGDLS and YYNGEE. In DNA, the CDR3 is TGTGCCAGCAGCGTAAGGGACAGGGGGGAGCTGTTTTTT. This codes for CASSVRDRGELFF.

This rearrangement joins TRBV4-3 to TRBJ1-1; no firm D call. The germline gives CDR1 LGHNA, CDR2 YSLEER. The V end lost 0 bases, the J end lost 1 base, and 27 bases lay between the germline ends. CDR3 length equals 21 residues. Written as DNA, the CDR3 is TGCGCCAGCAGCCAAGAGAGTGTGCGGTTTGGTGTCCCATTGAGGAACACTGAAGCTTTCTTT. This translates into CASSQESVRFGVPLRNTEAFF.

This clone is a singleton in its sample. J is TRBJ2-7 and V is TRBV5-5, with D maybe TRBD2 (6 bases). V lost 2 bases, J lost 6 bases, and 15 bases lay in between. This CDR3 region has 14 residues. Germline V gives CDR1 SGHKS, CDR2 YYEKEE (reference sequence). CDR3 in DNA: TGTGCCAGCAGCTTTGGATTGGACGGGAGCGAGCAGTACTTC. Protein: CASSFGLDGSEQYF.

This clone was counted once. This chain joins TRBV7-9 and TRBJ2-7; no reliable D call. Trimming removed 0 bases from V and 3 bases from J, with 12 bases in between. The CDR3 consists of 15 residues. The germline V gene encodes CDR1 SEHNR and CDR2 FQNEAQ (reference sequence). The chain's CDR3 is CASSLASGDIYEQYF. The CDR3 DNA reads as TGTGCCAGCAGCTTAGCTTCAGGTGATATCTACGAGCAGTACTTC.

The V and J genes are TRBV5-4 and TRBJ2-7, with unresolved D. This CDR3 comprises 15 residues. Germline CDR1 and CDR2: SGHNT and YYREEE (reference sequence). V shed 0 bases and J shed 0 bases, with 10 bases lying between them. The CDR3 DNA follows: TGTGCCAGCAGCTTGGCAGGTAAAAGCTCCTACGAGCAGTACTTC. This sequence encodes CASSLAGKSSYEQYF.

This clone turned up a few times. V and J are TRBV29-1 and TRBJ1-3; 9 bases align to TRBD1. The CDR3 runs 15 residues. CDR1 and CDR2 from the germline V gene are SQVTM and ANQGSEA. The ends lost 3 bases at V and 4 bases at J; junction bases unmatched: 7. DNA of the CDR3: TGCAGCGTTGATGTTTGGGACAGGGTGGGAAACACCATATATTTT. This gives the protein CSVDVWDRVGNTIYF.

This chain links TRBV19 with TRBJ1-2; tentative D call: TRBD1 (6 bases). The CDR3 totals 15 residues. Trimming left V 7 bases short and J 3 bases short, with 18 bases between. Germline values: CDR1 LNHDA, CDR2 SQIVND (reference sequence). The CDR3 DNA is TGTGCCAGTACCTCCCCGGGGAGGGGGGACTATGGCTACACCTTC. This codes for CASTSPGRGDYGYTF.

The chain has TRBV6-5 and TRBJ1-3; 7 bases agree with TRBD1. The CDR3 sequence is 13 residues long. Germline V gene data show CDR1 as MNHEY and CDR2 as SVGAGI. V was clipped by 10 bases and J by 10 bases; unmatched bases: 13. The CDR3 is CATQDRQGYTIYF. The CDR3 DNA reads TGTGCCACCCAAGACCGACAGGGATATACCATATATTTT.

This chain uses TRBV10-3 with TRBJ1-2; perhaps TRBD1 as D (6 bases). The CDR3 loop spans 14 amino acids. The germline V gene has CDR1 ENHRY and CDR2 SYGVKD. The V end was cut by 6 bases, the J end by 0 bases, with 11 bases between. CDR3 in amino acids: CAISRTGTNYGYTF. CDR3 nucleotides: TGTGCCATCAGCAGAACAGGGACTAACTATGGCTACACCTTC.

V and J are TRBV12-3 or TRBV12-4 and TRBJ1-2; a possible D gene is TRBD1 (5 bases). This CDR3 has 11 amino acids. Trimming stripped 6 bases from V and 7 bases from J, with 9 bases between. The CDR3 spells CASRGRAGYTF. Here the CDR3 DNA reads TGTGCCAGCAGGGGCAGGGCTGGCTACACCTTC.